A selection of T cell receptor beta chains follows, all from one sample in a study of graft-versus-host responses after intestinal transplantation. The data were produced by immunoSEQ multiplex PCR, yet TCRdb's version contains in-frame clones alone and is incomplete. The data hold about 37,000 clones, with around 87% observed a single time. Sequencing used ileum tissue, obtained approximately 200 days after intestinal transplant. The receptors here all came from a human patient who received an intestinal transplant, so some T cells may come from the graft donor. Both conserved end residues are part of each CDR3. Fields, in order: J gene, clone size, D gene, V gene, CDR3 length, CDR3 DNA, CDR3 protein. A D gene is named only where the DNA matches it firmly. Clone size appears in some rows only: once, few, many, or a class for an expanded clone.

j_gene: TRBJ2-2; abundance: -; d_gene: -; v_gene: TRBV6-6; len: 14; CDR3nt: TGTGCCAGCAGTTACACACAGGACACCGGGGAGCTGTTTTTT; CDR3aa: CASSYTQDTGELFF
j_gene: TRBJ1-1; abundance: -; d_gene: -; v_gene: TRBV20-1; len: 11; CDR3nt: TGCAGTGCTAGATCGGTGGGAAAAGCTTTCTTT; CDR3aa: CSARSVGKAFF
j_gene: TRBJ2-7; abundance: once; d_gene: -; v_gene: TRBV6-5; len: 16; CDR3nt: TGTGCCAGCAGTTACTCGTCCGGTGGGATCCCCTACGAGCAGTACTTC; CDR3aa: CASSYSSGGIPYEQYF
j_gene: TRBJ2-7; abundance: -; d_gene: -; v_gene: TRBV7-3; len: 14; CDR3nt: TGTGCCAGCAGCCCGGGCCGAGGTGGCTACGAGCAGTACTTC; CDR3aa: CASSPGRGGYEQYF
j_gene: TRBJ2-5; abundance: -; d_gene: -; v_gene: TRBV7-9; len: 15; CDR3nt: TGTGCCAGCAGCTCGACTTGGACCCTGGGGGAGACCCAGTACTTC; CDR3aa: CASSSTWTLGETQYF
j_gene: TRBJ2-5; abundance: -; d_gene: -; v_gene: TRBV11-2; len: 13; CDR3nt: TGTGCCAGCAGCCAGGAACGGCAAGAGACCCAGTACTTC; CDR3aa: CASSQERQETQYF
j_gene: TRBJ1-3; abundance: -; d_gene: -; v_gene: TRBV18; len: 13; CDR3nt: TGTGCCAGCTCGCCGGCACCGCCCAACACCATATATTTT; CDR3aa: CASSPAPPNTIYF
j_gene: TRBJ1-2; abundance: -; d_gene: -; v_gene: TRBV28; len: 13; CDR3nt: TGTGCCAGCAGTTCCCCGGGGATCTATGGCTACACCTTC; CDR3aa: CASSSPGIYGYTF
j_gene: TRBJ2-1; abundance: -; d_gene: -; v_gene: TRBV27; len: 15; CDR3nt: TGTGCCAGCAGTTTAATGGGCAGGTCCTACAATGAGCAGTTCTTC; CDR3aa: CASSLMGRSYNEQFF
j_gene: TRBJ1-1; abundance: once; d_gene: -; v_gene: TRBV5-1; len: 11; CDR3nt: TGCGCCAGCAGAGGGCAAGTTGAAGCTTTCTTT; CDR3aa: CASRGQVEAFF
j_gene: TRBJ2-7; abundance: -; d_gene: TRBD1; v_gene: TRBV5-1; len: 16; CDR3nt: TGCGCCAGCAGCTTGGAAGGGACAGGGATCTCCTACGAGCAGTACTTC; CDR3aa: CASSLEGTGISYEQYF
j_gene: TRBJ2-2; abundance: -; d_gene: TRBD2; v_gene: TRBV29-1; len: 13; CDR3nt: TGCAGCGTCACTAGCGGAGAAACCGGGGAGCTGTTTTTT; CDR3aa: CSVTSGETGELFF
j_gene: TRBJ2-3; abundance: -; d_gene: TRBD2; v_gene: TRBV5-1; len: 16; CDR3nt: TGCGCCAGCAGCTCCGGACTAGCGGGGAGCACAGATACGCAGTATTTT; CDR3aa: CASSSGLAGSTDTQYF
j_gene: TRBJ2-1; abundance: -; d_gene: -; v_gene: TRBV28; len: 16; CDR3nt: TGTGCCAGCAGTTTTCCTGAAGGAGGGGGTAACAATGAGCAGTTCTTC; CDR3aa: CASSFPEGGGNNEQFF
j_gene: TRBJ2-1; abundance: -; d_gene: -; v_gene: TRBV30; len: 16; CDR3nt: TGTGCCTGGAGTGTCTGGCTCCGAAGCTCCTACAATGAGCAGTTCTTC; CDR3aa: CAWSVWLRSSYNEQFF
j_gene: TRBJ2-1; abundance: -; d_gene: TRBD2; v_gene: TRBV6-4; len: 14; CDR3nt: TGTGCCAGCAGTGTCGCGGGAGGTGAAAATGAGCAGTTCTTC; CDR3aa: CASSVAGGENEQFF
j_gene: TRBJ1-2; abundance: -; d_gene: -; v_gene: TRBV6-5; len: 15; CDR3nt: TGTGCCAGCAGTTACGACGTTGGGCCTAACTATGGCTACACCTTC; CDR3aa: CASSYDVGPNYGYTF
j_gene: TRBJ2-1; abundance: -; d_gene: -; v_gene: TRBV5-4; len: 13; CDR3nt: TGTGCCAGCAGCTTGGACTTGGGGGATGAGCAGTTCTTC; CDR3aa: CASSLDLGDEQFF
j_gene: TRBJ1-2; abundance: -; d_gene: -; v_gene: TRBV5-4; len: 14; CDR3nt: TGTGCCAGCAGCTTGGGGGGTAAAGGTGATGGCTACACCTTC; CDR3aa: CASSLGGKGDGYTF
j_gene: TRBJ1-1; abundance: once; d_gene: -; v_gene: TRBV27; len: 14; CDR3nt: TGTGCCAGCAGTAGTGGGGTTTTGGGCACTGAAGCTTTCTTT; CDR3aa: CASSSGVLGTEAFF